This T cell receptor beta chain was recorded in a study of cytomegalovirus exposure and HLA in healthy donors. As regards this clone: Its matching antigen is unknown.

General study results and limits: Certain sequence variants were highly shared and formed a cluster, and this cluster was likely a sequencing artifact. Most of the TCR beta V segments (in an earlier analysis) were productive either about 87% or about 30% of the time. In a later analysis, V- and J-gene trimming of beta chains associated with a DCLRE1C missense variant, replicated independently.

As for the donors, each was a healthy bone marrow donor. V lost 4 bases, J lost 2 bases, and 5 bases lay in between. The CDR3 is 12 residues long. Per the germline V gene, CDR1 is MNHEY and CDR2 is SMNVEV (reference sequence). The PCR had 60 Vbeta and 13 Jbeta primers. The data were produced by immunoSEQ multiplex PCR, yet TCRdb's version contains in-frame clones alone and is incomplete. The repertoire has 140,000 or so clones, just under 70% of them found once; the top ten carry about 4.5%. The chain joins TRBV27 to TRBJ1-1; D not resolved. The sequencing sample was made of PBMCs. This TCR was recovered from a man aged 60 to 75 in good health and CMV-seronegative. CDR3 sequence reads: CASSSTNTEAFF. The CDR3 DNA is TGTGCCAGCAGTTCCACAAACACTGAAGCTTTCTTT.